This T cell receptor (beta chain) was documented in a study of post-analysis software for immune sequencing data. The CDR3 is 14 residues long. Germline lookup yields CDR1 SGDLS and CDR2 YYNGEE. V was shortened by 0 bases and J by 3 bases, with 10 bases between the two germline ends. General study findings and limits: With TRBV5-6, TRBV5-1 and TRBV20-1 included, about 5 TRBV segments were more frequent in patients than in controls.

Worth noting for this clonotype: Its antigen is currently unknown.

Unique molecular identifiers were carried by the TCR beta cDNA libraries. TCRdb fed the PCR reads into MiXCR, producing one record per CDR3 protein. Found here are 400,000 to 500,000 distinct CDR3 sequences, 30% to 40% of them singletons; the top ten hold 6.5% to 8%. The V and J genes are TRBV9 and TRBJ2-7; D perhaps matches TRBD2 (5 bases). The TCR comes from a girl aged 2-10 years with multiple sclerosis. Sample: blood. CDR3 in DNA: TGTGCCAGCAGCGTAGGATCGGGAAACTACGAGCAGTACTTC. Protein product: CASSVGSGNYEQYF.